Listed below are T cell receptor beta chains from one sample, sequenced in a study of regulatory T cells in long-lasting Graves disease. A single record per CDR3 protein comes from TCRdb applying MiXCR to the multiplex PCR reads. This sample has about 350,000 distinct CDR3 sequences, with 15% to 20% found just once. These data were also reused for a study on T cells in Graves' hyperthyroidism and ophthalmopathy.

The sequencing used peripheral blood mononuclear cells (PBMCs), collected at new diagnosis, from a patient treated with antithyroid drugs. These TCRs come from a woman younger than 30 with Graves disease. CDR3s include the opening cysteine and the closing phenylalanine or tryptophan. The D gene is left open where the match is weak.

14	-	TRBJ2-1	TRBV6-1	CASAEAGWGDEQFF
11	-	TRBJ1-1	TRBV7-9	CASSPRAEAFF
13	-	TRBJ2-7	TRBV28	CASKGTYPYEQYF
16	TRBD1	TRBJ1-6	TRBV5-1	CASSLRPGGNNSPLHF
13	-	TRBJ1-1	TRBV7-2	CASSFAQGPEAFF
15	-	TRBJ1-6	TRBV5-1	CASSLGRVDNSPLHF
17	TRBD2	TRBJ2-5	TRBV6-1	CASSPFSTGGRGETQYF
15	-	TRBJ1-1	TRBV5-1	CASSLESYSGTEAFF
14	TRBD2	TRBJ2-5	TRBV20-1	CSAGGLAGGETQYF
13	TRBD2	TRBJ2-3	TRBV29-1	CSVVDSGADTQYF
21	TRBD1	TRBJ1-1	TRBV12-5	CASGLLPDRGGDGETNTEAFF
14	TRBD2	TRBJ2-7	TRBV20-1	CSARASGGGYEQYF
14	TRBD1	TRBJ1-1	TRBV5-1	CASSAGQGMAEAFF
16	-	TRBJ1-5	TRBV27	CASSSYRASSNQPQHF
16	TRBD1	TRBJ1-5	TRBV19	CASRTTGGWGNQPQHF
14	-	TRBJ1-2	TRBV5-5	CASSLAGIEYGYTF
14	-	TRBJ1-5	TRBV2	CASSEILINQPQHF